This TCR beta chain comes out of a study of T cells in women clearing cervical HPV infection. Overall study context: Controls gave blood once infection was undetectable; cases at lesion identification.

Profiling relied on immunoSEQ multiplex PCR, and the TCRdb table lists in-frame clones only, not all of them. Seen in this sample are approximately 22,000 clones; the ten most common clones hold 8% to 10%. On this clone itself: The CDR3 end lies 3 residues beyond the end of the read and is filled in from the germline J gene.

The germline gives CDR1 DFQATT, CDR2 SNEGSKA (reference sequence). The V segment lost 3 bases and the J segment 2 bases; nucleotides outside the gene matches: 8. The CDR3 is 15 residues long. The rearrangement uses TRBV20-1 and TRBJ2-3; the match to TRBD2 covers 7 bases. The sequence was collected from a woman aged 18-69 years with a cervical HPV16 infection that either progressed to CIN3+ or cleared (not recorded which). Sequenced material: blood buffy coat. CDR3 residues: CSARGTIHHTDTQYF. CDR3 DNA, as far as it was read: TGCAGTGCTAGGGGGACTATCCATCACACAGATACG.